The 10 T cell receptor beta chains given below trace back to one sample, sequenced in a study of T-cell memory formation after mild COVID-19. TCRdb ran MiXCR on the 5' RACE reads and lists one entry per CDR3 protein. The data contain some 490,000 distinct CDR3 sequences, roughly 18% of them singletons. Sequences were obtained from PBMCs or a T cell subset sorted from them (not recorded which). Source of these receptors: an adult woman who had mild COVID-19 (a few samples of this study predate the infection). Cell type and time point are not known.

This chain uses TRBV19 with TRBJ1-2, with D possibly being TRBD1 (6 bases). The CDR3 has 15 amino acids. Germline CDR1 LNHDA, CDR2 SQIVND (reference sequence). V dropped 5 bases and J dropped 6 bases, with 19 bases sitting between them. The CDR3 sequence is CASSLFGRGEDGYTF. The CDR3 DNA follows: TGTGCCAGTAGTCTCTTCGGCAGGGGAGAGGATGGCTACACCTTC.

This chain uses TRBV12-3 or TRBV12-4 with TRBJ2-5; possible D gene TRBD2, 6 bases. Trimming shortened V by 3 bases and J by 5 bases, and 13 bases separated the two germline ends. The CDR3 totals 14 residues. CDR3 in amino acids: CASSFDGDLETQYF. CDR3 bases: TGTGCCAGCAGTTTCGATGGGGACTTGGAGACCCAGTACTTC.

The rearrangement joins TRBV7-9 to TRBJ2-1, with D possibly matching TRBD2 (6 bases). Germline loops: CDR1 SEHNR, CDR2 FQNEAQ (reference sequence). Trimming shortened V by 3 bases and J by 9 bases, and 18 bases separated the two germline ends. The CDR3 extends over 15 amino acids. CDR3 loop: CASSFSGRGWGEQFF. Written as DNA, the CDR3 is TGTGCCAGCAGCTTTTCCGGGCGGGGATGGGGTGAGCAGTTCTTC.

In this sample, this clonotype turned up a few times. The rearrangement uses TRBV3-1 and TRBJ2-2; TRBD2 aligns across 10 bases. J was trimmed by 6 bases and V by 1 base; bases with no gene match: 5. Germline V gene sequence: CDR1 LGHDT, CDR2 YNNKEL (reference sequence). CDR3 size: 16 residues. CDR3 nucleotides: TGTGCCAGCAGCCAAGCCCTAGCGGGGGCAGCCGGGGAGCTGTTTTTT. This codes for CASSQALAGAAGELFF. Variable domain in full (rest from reference TRBV3-1 and TRBJ2-2): DTAVSQTPKYLVTQMGNDKSIKCEQNLGHDTMYWYKQDSKKFLKIMFSYNNKELIINETVPNRFSPKSPDKAHLNLHINSLELGDSAVYFCASSQALAGAAGELFFGEGSRLTVL.

In this sample, this clonotype turned up a few times. Its ends do not fully match the called genes, so a read error is possible. The chain has TRBV4-3 and TRBJ1-5, with 9 bases fitting TRBD1. This CDR3 is 15 amino acids long. The germline V gene has CDR1 LGHNA and CDR2 YSLEER. The CDR3 DNA sequence: TGCGCCAGCAGCTTGGGGACAGGGCCCCTCCAGCGCCAGCATTTT. This encodes CASSLGTGPLQRQHF.

The chain uses TRBV4-1 and TRBJ2-7; D possibly matches TRBD1 or TRBD2 (6 bases each). The V end lost 3 bases, the J end lost 2 bases, and 14 bases lay between the germline ends. Per germline, CDR1 MGHRA and CDR2 YSYEKL. The CDR3 extends over 15 amino acids. For the CDR3, the DNA is TGCGCCAGCAGCCACCGATTGGAGGGGGCCTACGAGCAGTACTTC. As protein: CASSHRLEGAYEQYF.

This clonotype turned up a few times. The DNA of the CDR3 is TGTGCCAGCAGCCAACAGGGATTAACTGGGGAGACCCAGTACTTC. It codes for CASSQQGLTGETQYF. V gene TRBV7-2 combines with J gene TRBJ2-5, with a tentative D call TRBD1 (6 bases). This CDR3 is built from 15 residues. V was trimmed by 5 bases and J by 5 bases, leaving 18 bases between them. Germline V gene sequence: CDR1 SGHTA, CDR2 FQGNSA. Based on the CDR3 plus reference TRBV7-2 and TRBJ2-5, the full variable domain is GAGVSQSPSNKVTEKGKDVELRCDPISGHTALYWYRQSLGQGLEFLIYFQGNSAPDKSGLPSDRFSAERTGGSVSTLTIQRTQQEDSAVYLCASSQQGLTGETQYFGPGTRLLVL.

The chain links TRBV5-1 to TRBJ2-1, with 7 bases identical to TRBD2. The germline V gene has CDR1 SGHRS and CDR2 YFSETQ. The CDR3 has 16 amino acids. Germline trimming cut 0 bases from V and 7 bases from J; bases unmatched to any gene: 10. The DNA for the CDR3 is TGCGCCAGCAGCTTGGCCCTGGAGCGGGGCATGAATGAGCAGTTCTTC. It encodes CASSLALERGMNEQFF.

This clonotype has a handful of counts. The rearrangement uses TRBV12-3 or TRBV12-4 and TRBJ1-2, with D tentatively TRBD1 (5 bases). The V and J ends lost 8 bases and 1 base respectively, with 14 bases between them. The CDR3 runs to 14 residues. CDR3 amino acids: CASRKWQGNYGYTF. For the CDR3, the DNA is TGTGCCAGCCGAAAATGGCAGGGTAACTATGGCTACACCTTC.

The chain links TRBV12-3 or TRBV12-4 to TRBJ1-2; D is unclear. This CDR3 comprises 14 residues. Trimming shortened V by 7 bases and J by 6 bases, and 18 bases separated the two germline ends. The CDR3, as DNA: TGTGCCAGCATCTTTGGGCCCGGCGGGGATGGCTACACCTTC. Translated, it gives CASIFGPGGDGYTF.